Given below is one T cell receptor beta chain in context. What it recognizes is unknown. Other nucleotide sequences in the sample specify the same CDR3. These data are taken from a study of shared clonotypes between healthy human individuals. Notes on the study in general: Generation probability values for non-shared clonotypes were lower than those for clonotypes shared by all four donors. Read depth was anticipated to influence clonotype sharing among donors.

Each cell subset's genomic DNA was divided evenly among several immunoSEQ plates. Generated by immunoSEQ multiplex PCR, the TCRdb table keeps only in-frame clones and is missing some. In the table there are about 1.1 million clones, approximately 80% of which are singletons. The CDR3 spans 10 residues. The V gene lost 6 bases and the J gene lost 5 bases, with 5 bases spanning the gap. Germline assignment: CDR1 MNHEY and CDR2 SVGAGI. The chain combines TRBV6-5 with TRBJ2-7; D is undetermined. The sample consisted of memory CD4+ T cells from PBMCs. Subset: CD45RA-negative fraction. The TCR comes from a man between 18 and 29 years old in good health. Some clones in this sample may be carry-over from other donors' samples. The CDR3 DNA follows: TGTGCCAGCAGGGGTCACGAGCAGTACTTC. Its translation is CASRGHEQYF.